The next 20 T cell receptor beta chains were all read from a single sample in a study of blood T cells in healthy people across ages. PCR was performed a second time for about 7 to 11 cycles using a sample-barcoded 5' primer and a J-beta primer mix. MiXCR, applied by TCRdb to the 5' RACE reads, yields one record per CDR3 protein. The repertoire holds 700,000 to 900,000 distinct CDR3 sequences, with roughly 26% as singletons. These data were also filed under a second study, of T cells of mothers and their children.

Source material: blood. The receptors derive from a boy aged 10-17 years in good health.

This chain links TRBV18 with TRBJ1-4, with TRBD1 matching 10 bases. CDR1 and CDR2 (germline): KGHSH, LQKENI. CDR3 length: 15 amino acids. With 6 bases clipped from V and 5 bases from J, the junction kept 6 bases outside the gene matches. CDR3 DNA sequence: TGTGCCAGCTCCTCGAGGGACAGGGGCAATGAAAAACTGTTTTTT. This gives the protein CASSSRDRGNEKLFF.

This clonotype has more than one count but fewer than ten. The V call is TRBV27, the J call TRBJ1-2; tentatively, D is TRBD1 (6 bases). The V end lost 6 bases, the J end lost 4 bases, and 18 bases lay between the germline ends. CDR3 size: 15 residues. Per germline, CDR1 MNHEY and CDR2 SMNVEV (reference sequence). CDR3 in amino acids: CASRLDRCSSYGYTF. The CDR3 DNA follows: TGTGCCAGCAGGCTAGACAGGTGCTCTTCCTATGGCTACACCTTC.

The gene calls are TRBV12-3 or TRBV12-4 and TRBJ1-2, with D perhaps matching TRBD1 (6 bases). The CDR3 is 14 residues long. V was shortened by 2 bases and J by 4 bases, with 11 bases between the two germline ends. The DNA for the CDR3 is TGTGCCAGCAGTTTACGGGACATCATCTATGGCTACACCTTC. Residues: CASSLRDIIYGYTF.

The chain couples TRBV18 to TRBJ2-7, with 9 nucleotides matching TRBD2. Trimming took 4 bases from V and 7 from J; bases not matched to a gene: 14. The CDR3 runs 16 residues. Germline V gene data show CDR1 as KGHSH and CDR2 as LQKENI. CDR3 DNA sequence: TGTGCCAGCTCACTTCTAGAGCGGGGGGAACTTCAAGAGCAGTACTTC. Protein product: CASSLLERGELQEQYF.

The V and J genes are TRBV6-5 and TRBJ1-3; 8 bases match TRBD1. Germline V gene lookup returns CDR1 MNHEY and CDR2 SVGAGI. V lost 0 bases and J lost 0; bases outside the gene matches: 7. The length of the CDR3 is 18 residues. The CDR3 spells CASSYSRQGALSGNTIYF. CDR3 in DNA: TGTGCCAGCAGTTACTCGAGGCAGGGGGCCCTCTCTGGAAACACCATATATTTT.

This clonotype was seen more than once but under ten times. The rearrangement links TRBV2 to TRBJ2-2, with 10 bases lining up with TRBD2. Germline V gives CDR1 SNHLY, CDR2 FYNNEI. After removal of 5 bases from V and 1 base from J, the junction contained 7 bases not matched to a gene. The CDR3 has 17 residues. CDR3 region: CASSTPGLAMNTGELFF. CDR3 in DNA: TGTGCCAGCAGTACCCCGGGACTAGCGATGAACACCGGGGAGCTGTTTTTT.

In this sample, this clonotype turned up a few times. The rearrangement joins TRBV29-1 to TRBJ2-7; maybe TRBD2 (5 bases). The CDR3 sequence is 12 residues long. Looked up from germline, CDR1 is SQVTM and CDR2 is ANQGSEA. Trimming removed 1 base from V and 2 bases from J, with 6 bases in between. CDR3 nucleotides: TGCAGCGTTGAAGCCGGGACCTACGAGCAGTACTTC. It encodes CSVEAGTYEQYF.

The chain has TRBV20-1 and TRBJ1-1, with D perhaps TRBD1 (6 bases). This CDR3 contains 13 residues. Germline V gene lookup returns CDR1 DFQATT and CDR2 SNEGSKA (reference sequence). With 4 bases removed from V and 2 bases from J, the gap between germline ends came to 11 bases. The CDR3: CSATGESNTEAFF. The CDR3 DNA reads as TGCAGTGCTACAGGGGAGAGCAACACTGAAGCTTTCTTT.

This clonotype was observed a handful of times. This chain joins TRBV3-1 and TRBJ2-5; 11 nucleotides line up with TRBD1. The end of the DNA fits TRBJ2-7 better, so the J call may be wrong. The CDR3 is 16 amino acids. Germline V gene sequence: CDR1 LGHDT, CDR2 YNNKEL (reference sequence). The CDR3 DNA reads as TGTGCCAGCAGCCTAGTCCTAGGACAGGGGGCTGACGAGCAGTACTTC. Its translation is CASSLVLGQGADEQYF.

The CDR3 DNA sequence: TGCAGCGCCGCAGGAGTATGGGGTCTCTCTGGAAACACCATATATTTT. This sequence encodes CSAAGVWGLSGNTIYF. V is TRBV29-1 and J is TRBJ1-3; D not certain. Germline values: CDR1 SQVTM, CDR2 ANQGSEA. CDR3 length equals 16 residues. V lost 7 bases and J 0 bases, leaving 19 bases between the germline ends.

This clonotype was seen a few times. The CDR3 nucleotides read TGTGCCATCAGTGGGCCCGAGGCGAATCCCTTCCAAGAGACCCAGTACTTC. This gives the protein CAISGPEANPFQETQYF. The chain combines TRBV10-3 with TRBJ2-5; no clear D. The CDR3 runs to 17 residues. Germline CDR1 reads ENHRY; CDR2 reads SYGVKD. V gave up 4 bases and J gave up 1 base, with 19 bases separating them.

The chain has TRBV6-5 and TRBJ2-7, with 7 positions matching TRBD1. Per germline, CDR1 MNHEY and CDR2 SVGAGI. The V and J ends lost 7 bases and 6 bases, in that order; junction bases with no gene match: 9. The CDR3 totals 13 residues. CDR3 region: CASNITGVGEQYF. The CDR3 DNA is TGTGCCAGCAACATAACAGGGGTGGGCGAGCAGTACTTC.

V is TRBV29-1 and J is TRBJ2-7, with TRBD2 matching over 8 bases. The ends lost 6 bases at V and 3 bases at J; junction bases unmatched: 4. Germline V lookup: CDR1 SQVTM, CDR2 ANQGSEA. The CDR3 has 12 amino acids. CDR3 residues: CSVGRGHYEQYF. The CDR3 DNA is TGCAGCGTCGGGAGGGGACACTACGAGCAGTACTTC.

In DNA, the CDR3 is TGCGCCAGCAGCTTGGGGGGACGGTCCCCAGGGCAGTACTTC. Translating gives CASSLGGRSPGQYF. The chain links TRBV5-1 to TRBJ2-7; D may correspond to TRBD1 or TRBD2 (5 bases each). The CDR3 totals 14 residues. Germline V lookup: CDR1 SGHRS, CDR2 YFSETQ. With 0 bases removed from V and 9 bases from J, the gap between germline ends came to 16 bases.

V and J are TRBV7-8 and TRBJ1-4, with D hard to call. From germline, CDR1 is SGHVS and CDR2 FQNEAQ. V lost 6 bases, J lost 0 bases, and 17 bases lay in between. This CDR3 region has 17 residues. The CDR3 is CASRELGYTATNEKLFF. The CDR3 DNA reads TGTGCCAGCAGGGAACTAGGTTACACGGCAACTAATGAAAAACTGTTTTTT.

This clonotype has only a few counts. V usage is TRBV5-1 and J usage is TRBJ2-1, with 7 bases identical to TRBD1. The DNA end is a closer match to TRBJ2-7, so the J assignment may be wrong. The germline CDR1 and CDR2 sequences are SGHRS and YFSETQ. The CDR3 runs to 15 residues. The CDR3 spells CASSLDGTASYEQYF. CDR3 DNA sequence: TGCGCCAGCAGCTTGGATGGGACAGCCTCCTACGAGCAGTACTTC.

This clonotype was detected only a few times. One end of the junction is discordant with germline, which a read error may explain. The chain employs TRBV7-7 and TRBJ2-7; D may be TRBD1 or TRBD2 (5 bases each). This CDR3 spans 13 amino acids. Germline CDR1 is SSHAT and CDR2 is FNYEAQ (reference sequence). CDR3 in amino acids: CASSVGTAGEQYF. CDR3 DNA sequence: TGTGCTAGCAGCGTTGGGACCGCTGGCGAGCAGTACTTC.

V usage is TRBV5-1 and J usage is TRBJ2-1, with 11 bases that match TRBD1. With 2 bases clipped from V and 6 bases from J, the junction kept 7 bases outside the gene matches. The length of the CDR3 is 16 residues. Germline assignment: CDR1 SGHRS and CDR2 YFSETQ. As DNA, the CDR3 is TGCGCCAGCAGCTTACCCGGGACAGGGGGTACCAATGAGCAGTTCTTC. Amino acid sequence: CASSLPGTGGTNEQFF.

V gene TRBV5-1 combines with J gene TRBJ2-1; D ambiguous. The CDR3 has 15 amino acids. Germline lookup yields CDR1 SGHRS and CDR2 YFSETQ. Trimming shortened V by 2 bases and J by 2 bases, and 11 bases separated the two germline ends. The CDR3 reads CASSFRAQTYNEQFF. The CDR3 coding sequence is TGCGCCAGCAGCTTCCGGGCCCAGACCTACAATGAGCAGTTCTTC. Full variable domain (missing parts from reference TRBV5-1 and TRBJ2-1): KAGVTQTPRYLIKTRGQQVTLSCSPISGHRSVSWYQQTPGQGLQFLFEYFSETQRNKGNFPGRFSGRQFSNSRSEMNVSTLELGDSALYLCASSFRAQTYNEQFFGPGTRLTVL.

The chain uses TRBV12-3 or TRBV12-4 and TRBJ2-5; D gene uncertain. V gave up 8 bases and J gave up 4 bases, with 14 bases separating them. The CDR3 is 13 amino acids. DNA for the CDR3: TGTGCCAGCGTTTGGGCGGTGGGAGAGACCCAGTACTTC. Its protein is CASVWAVGETQYF.